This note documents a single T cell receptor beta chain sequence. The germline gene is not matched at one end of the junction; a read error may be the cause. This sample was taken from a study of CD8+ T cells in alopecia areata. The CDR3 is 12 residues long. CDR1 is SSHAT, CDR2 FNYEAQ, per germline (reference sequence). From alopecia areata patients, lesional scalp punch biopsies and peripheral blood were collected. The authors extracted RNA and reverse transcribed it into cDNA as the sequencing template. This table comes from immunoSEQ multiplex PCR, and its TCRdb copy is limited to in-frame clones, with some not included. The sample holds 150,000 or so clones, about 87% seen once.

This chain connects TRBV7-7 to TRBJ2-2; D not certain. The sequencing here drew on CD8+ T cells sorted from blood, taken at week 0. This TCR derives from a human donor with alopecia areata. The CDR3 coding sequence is TGTGCTAGCAGCTCAAATACCGGGGAGCTGTTTTTT. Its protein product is CASSSNTGELFF.